This TCR beta chain was sequenced during a study of beta chain features in type 1 diabetes. Germline V gives CDR1 SQVTM, CDR2 ANQGSEA. This CDR3 is 14 amino acids long. V lost 4 bases and J lost 4; bases outside the gene matches: 9. The study reverse transcribed the entire isolated RNA, so it sequenced expressed TCRB transcripts. It was found that naive, central memory and regulatory T cell samples averaged about 3.57 million reads. Sequencing used immunoSEQ multiplex PCR; TCRdb keeps in-frame clones, though not all of them. Of about 360,000 clones listed, roughly 12% were seen once; the top ten hold about 0.018%.

The source of this sequence is a man younger than 30 in good health. The genes are TRBV29-1 and TRBJ2-5, with 7 bases fitting TRBD1. Sequencing used naive CD4+ T cells from blood. In DNA, the CDR3 is TGCAGCGTTGTAGCAGGGGGTACGGGAGAGACCCAGTACTTC. This gives the protein CSVVAGGTGETQYF.